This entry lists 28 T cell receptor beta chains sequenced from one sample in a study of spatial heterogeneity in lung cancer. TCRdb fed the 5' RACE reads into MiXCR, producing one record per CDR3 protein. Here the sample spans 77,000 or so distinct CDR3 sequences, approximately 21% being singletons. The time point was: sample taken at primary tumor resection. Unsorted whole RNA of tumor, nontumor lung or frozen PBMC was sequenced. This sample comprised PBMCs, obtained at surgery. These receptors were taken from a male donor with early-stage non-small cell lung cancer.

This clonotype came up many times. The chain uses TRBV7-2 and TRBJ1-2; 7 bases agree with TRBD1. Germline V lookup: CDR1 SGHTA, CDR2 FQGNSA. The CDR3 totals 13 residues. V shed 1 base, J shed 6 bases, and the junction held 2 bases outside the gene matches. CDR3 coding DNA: TGTGCCAGCAGCTTAGTGACAGGGCATGGCTACACCTTC. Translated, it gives CASSLVTGHGYTF. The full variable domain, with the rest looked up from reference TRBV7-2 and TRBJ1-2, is GAGVSQSPSNKVTEKGKDVELRCDPISGHTALYWYRQSLGQGLEFLIYFQGNSAPDKSGLPSDRFSAERTGGSVSTLTIQRTQQEDSAVYLCASSLVTGHGYTFGSGTRLTVV.

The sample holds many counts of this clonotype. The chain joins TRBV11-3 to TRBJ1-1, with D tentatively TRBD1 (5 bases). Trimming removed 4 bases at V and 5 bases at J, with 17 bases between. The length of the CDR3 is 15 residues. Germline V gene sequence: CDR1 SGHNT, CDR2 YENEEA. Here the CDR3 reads CASSSEGTGGTEAFF. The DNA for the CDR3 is TGTGCCAGCAGCTCCGAGGGGACGGGAGGGACTGAAGCTTTCTTT.

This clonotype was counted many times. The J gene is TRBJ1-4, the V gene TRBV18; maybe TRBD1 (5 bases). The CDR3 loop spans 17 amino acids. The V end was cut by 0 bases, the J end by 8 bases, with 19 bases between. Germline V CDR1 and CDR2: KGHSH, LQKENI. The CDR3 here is CASSPPSRGGFHEKLFF. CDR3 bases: TGTGCCAGCTCACCACCGAGCCGGGGCGGTTTCCACGAAAAACTGTTTTTT.

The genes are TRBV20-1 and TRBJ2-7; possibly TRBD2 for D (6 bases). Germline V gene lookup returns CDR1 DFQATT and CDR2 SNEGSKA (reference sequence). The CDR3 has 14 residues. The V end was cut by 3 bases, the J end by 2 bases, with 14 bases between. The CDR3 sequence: CSAREVAATYEQYF. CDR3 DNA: TGCAGTGCTAGGGAGGTAGCGGCCACCTACGAGCAGTACTTC.

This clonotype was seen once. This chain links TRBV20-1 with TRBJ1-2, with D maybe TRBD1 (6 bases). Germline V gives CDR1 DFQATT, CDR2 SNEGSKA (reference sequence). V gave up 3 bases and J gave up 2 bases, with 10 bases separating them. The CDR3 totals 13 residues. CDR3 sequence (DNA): TGCAGTGCTAGGGGGGGACAAAACTATGGCTACACCTTC. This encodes CSARGGQNYGYTF.

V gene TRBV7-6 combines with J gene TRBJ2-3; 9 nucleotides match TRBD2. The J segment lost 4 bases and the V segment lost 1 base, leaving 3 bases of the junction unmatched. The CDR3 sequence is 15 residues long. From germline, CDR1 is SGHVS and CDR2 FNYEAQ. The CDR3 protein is CASSLGGGAPDTQYF. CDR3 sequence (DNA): TGTGCCAGCAGCTTAGGCGGGGGGGCCCCAGATACGCAGTATTTT.

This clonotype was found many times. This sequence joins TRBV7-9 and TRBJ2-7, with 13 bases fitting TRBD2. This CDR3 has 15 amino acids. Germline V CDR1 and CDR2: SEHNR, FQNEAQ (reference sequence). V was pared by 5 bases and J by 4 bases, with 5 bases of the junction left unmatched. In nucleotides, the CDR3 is TGTGCCAGCAGCCGAGGACTAGCGGGAGTGTACGAGCAGTACTTC. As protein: CASSRGLAGVYEQYF.

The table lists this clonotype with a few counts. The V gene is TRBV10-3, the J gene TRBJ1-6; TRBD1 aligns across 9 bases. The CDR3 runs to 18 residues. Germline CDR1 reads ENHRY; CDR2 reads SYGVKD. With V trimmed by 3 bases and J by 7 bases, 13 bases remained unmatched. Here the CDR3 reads CAISDTPPGQGRNSPLHF. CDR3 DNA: TGTGCCATCAGTGACACCCCACCGGGACAGGGACGCAATTCACCCCTCCACTTT.

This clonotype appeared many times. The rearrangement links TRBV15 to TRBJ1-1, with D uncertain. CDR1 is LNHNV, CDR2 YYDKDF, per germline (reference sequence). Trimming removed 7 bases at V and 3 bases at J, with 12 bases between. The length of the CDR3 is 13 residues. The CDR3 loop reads CATKEPDDTEAFF. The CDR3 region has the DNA TGTGCCACCAAGGAACCCGACGACACTGAAGCTTTCTTT. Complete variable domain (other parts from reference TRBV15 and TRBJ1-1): DAMVIQNPRYQVTQFGKPVTLSCSQTLNHNVMYWYQQKSSQAPKLLFHYYDKDFNNEADTPDNFQSRRPNTSFCFLDIRSPGLGDTAMYLCATKEPDDTEAFFGQGTRLTVV.

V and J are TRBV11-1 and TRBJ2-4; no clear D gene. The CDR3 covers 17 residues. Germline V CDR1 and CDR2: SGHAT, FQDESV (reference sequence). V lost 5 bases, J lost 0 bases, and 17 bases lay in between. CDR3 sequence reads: CASSPRSQLLAKNIQYF. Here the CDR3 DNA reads TGTGCCAGCAGCCCGAGGAGCCAGCTACTAGCCAAAAACATTCAGTACTTC.

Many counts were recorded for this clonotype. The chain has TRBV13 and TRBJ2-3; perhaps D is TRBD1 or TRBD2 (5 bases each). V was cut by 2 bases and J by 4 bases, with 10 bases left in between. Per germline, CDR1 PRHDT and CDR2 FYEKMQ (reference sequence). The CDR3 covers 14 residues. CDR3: CASSLLGVADTQYF. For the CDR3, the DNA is TGTGCCAGCAGCTTATTGGGGGTTGCAGATACGCAGTATTTT.

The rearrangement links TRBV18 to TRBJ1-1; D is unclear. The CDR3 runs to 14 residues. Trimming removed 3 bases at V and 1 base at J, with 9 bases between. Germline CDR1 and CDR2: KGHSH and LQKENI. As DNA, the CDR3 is TGTGCCAGCTCACCCGGGCGGGGGAACACTGAAGCTTTCTTT. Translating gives CASSPGRGNTEAFF.

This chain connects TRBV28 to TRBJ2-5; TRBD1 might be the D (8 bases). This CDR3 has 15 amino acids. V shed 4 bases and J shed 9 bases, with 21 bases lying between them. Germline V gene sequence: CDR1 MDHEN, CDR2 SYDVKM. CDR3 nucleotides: TGTGCCAGCAGTTCCGGCGTGCAGGGGGCGGGGGCCCAGTACTTC. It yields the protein CASSSGVQGAGAQYF.

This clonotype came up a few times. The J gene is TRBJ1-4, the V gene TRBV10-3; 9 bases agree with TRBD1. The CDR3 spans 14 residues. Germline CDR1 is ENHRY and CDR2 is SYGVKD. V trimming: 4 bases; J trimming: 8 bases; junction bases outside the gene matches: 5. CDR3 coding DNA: TGTGCCATCAGTGCGGGACAGGGAGGCGAAAAACTGTTTTTT. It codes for CAISAGQGGEKLFF.

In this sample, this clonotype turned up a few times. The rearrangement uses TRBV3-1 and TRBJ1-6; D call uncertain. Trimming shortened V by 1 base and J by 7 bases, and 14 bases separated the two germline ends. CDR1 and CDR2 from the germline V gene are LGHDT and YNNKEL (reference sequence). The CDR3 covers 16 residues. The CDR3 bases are TGTGCCAGCAGCCAAGGGGCAGGAGCCACGAATTCACCCCTCCACTTT. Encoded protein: CASSQGAGATNSPLHF.

The CDR3 spells CASSELVDNEQFF. The CDR3 coding sequence is TGCGCCAGCAGTGAGTTAGTTGACAATGAGCAGTTCTTC. V is TRBV10-1 and J is TRBJ2-1; D gene unclear. Germline V lookup: CDR1 WNHNN, CDR2 SYGVQD (reference sequence). The CDR3 is 13 amino acids. The germline V and J ends were trimmed by 1 base and 5 bases, with 6 bases remaining between them.

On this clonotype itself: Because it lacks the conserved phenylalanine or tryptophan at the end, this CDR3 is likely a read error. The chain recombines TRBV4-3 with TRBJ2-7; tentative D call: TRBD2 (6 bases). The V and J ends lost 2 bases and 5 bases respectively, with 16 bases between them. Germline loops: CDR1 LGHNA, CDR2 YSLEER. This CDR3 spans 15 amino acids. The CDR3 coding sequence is TGCGCCAGCAGCCAATCCTGGGGGGTCAGAGACGAGCAGTACCTC. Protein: CASSQSWGVRDEQYL.

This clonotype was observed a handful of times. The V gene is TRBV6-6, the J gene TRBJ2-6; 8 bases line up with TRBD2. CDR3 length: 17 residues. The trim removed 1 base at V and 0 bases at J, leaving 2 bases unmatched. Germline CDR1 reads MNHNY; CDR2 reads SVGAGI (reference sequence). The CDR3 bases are TGTGCCAGCAGTTACTTCGGACTAGCCTCTGGGGCCAACGTCCTGACTTTC. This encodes CASSYFGLASGANVLTF.

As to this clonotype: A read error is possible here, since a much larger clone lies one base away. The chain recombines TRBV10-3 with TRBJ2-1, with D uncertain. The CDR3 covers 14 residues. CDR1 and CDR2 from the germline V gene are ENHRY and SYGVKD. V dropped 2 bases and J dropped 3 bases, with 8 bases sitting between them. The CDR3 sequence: CAISEPSGYNEQFF. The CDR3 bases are TGTGCCATCAGTGAGCCCTCGGGCTACAATGAGCAGTTCTTC.

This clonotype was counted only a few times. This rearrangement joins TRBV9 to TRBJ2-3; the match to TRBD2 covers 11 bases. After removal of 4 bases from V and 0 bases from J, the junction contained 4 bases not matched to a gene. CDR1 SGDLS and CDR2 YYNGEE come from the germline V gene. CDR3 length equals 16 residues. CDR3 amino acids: CASSPGTSGSTDTQYF. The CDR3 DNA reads TGTGCCAGCAGCCCCGGGACTAGCGGAAGCACAGATACGCAGTATTTT.

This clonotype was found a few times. The CDR3 spells CASSRLREGTGELFF. CDR3 nucleotide sequence: TGCGCCAGCAGCCGTCTGAGGGAAGGAACCGGGGAGCTGTTTTTT. The genes are TRBV4-3 and TRBJ2-2, with D possibly being TRBD2 (5 bases). V dropped 4 bases and J dropped 5 bases, with 14 bases sitting between them. Germline CDR1 is LGHNA and CDR2 is YSLEER. The CDR3 extends over 15 amino acids.

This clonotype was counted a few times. This chain's CDR3 is CSAQTIGMNTEAFF. CDR3 in DNA: TGCAGTGCTCAAACTATTGGAATGAACACTGAAGCTTTCTTT. The rearrangement uses TRBV20-1 and TRBJ1-1; D is ambiguous. Germline assignment: CDR1 DFQATT and CDR2 SNEGSKA (reference sequence). Trimming took 5 bases from V and 0 from J, leaving 13 bases between them. The CDR3 length is 14 residues.

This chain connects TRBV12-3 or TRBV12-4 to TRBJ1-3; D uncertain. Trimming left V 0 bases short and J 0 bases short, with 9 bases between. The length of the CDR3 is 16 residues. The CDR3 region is CASSLAGPTSGNTIYF. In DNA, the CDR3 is TGTGCCAGCAGTTTAGCGGGTCCCACCTCTGGAAACACCATATATTTT.

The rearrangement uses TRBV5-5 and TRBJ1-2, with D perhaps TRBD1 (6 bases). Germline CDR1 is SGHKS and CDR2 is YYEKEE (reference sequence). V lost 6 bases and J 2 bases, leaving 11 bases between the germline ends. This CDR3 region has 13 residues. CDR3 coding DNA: TGTGCCAGCAACACCGGACAGAACTATGGCTACACCTTC. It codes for CASNTGQNYGYTF.

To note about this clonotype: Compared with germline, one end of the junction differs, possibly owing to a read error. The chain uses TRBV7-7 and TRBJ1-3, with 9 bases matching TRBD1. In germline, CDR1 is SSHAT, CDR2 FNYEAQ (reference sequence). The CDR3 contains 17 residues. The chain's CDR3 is CASSLEPGQGPGNTIYF. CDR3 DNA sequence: TGTGCTAGCAGCTTAGAACCGGGACAGGGTCCTGGAAACACCATATATTTT. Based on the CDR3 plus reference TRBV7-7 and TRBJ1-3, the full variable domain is GAGVSQSPRYKVTKRGQDVTLRCDPISSHATLYWYQQALGQGPEFLTYFNYEAQPDKSGLPSDRFSAERPEGSISTLTIQRTEQRDSAMYRCASSLEPGQGPGNTIYFGEGSWLTVV.

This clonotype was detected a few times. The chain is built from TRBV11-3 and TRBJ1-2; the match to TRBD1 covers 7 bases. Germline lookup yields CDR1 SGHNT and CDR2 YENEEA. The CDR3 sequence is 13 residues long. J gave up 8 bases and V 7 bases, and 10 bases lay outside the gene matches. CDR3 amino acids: CASTLTGNSGYTF. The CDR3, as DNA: TGTGCCAGCACTTTGACAGGGAATTCCGGCTACACCTTC. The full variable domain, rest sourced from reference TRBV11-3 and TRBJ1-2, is EAGVVQSPRYKIIEKKQPVAFWCNPISGHNTLYWYLQNLGQGPELLIRYENEEAVDDSQLPKDRFSAERLKGVDSTLKIQPAELGDSAVYLCASTLTGNSGYTFGSGTRLTVV.

CDR3 region: CASSSGEQGMVETQYF. In DNA form, the CDR3 reads TGTGCCAGCAGCAGCGGGGAACAGGGAATGGTAGAGACCCAGTACTTC. This sequence joins TRBV11-2 and TRBJ2-5; D possibly corresponds to TRBD2 (7 bases). Trimming left V 5 bases short and J 4 bases short, with 20 bases between. CDR3 length equals 16 residues. CDR1 is SGHAT and CDR2 is FQNNGV in the germline V gene.

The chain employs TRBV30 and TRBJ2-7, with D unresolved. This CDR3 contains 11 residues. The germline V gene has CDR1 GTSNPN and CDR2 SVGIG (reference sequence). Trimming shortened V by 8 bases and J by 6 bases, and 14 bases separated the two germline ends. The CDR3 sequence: CALKRTAEQYF. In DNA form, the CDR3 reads TGTGCCCTCAAGAGGACGGCCGAGCAGTACTTC.